A selection of T cell receptor beta chains follows, all from one sample in a study of T cell repertoires in cytomegalovirus infection. One entry per CDR3 protein, called by TCRdb with MiXCR from the reads. The table records roughly 500,000 distinct CDR3 sequences, 42% of them present only once. The antigens of these receptors remain unknown. The material was cultured PBMCs, obtained from culture after CMV antigen stimulation. The origin of the receptors is a human donor in good health (CMV status not recorded). Some clones in this sample may be carry-over from other donors' samples. The CDR3 runs from the conserved cysteine through the conserved F or W. A D gene is named only where the DNA matches it firmly. Some rows have no size entry. The others give once, few or many, or a class for an expanded clone.

d_gene: TRBD1
j_gene: TRBJ1-2
abundance: -
v_gene: TRBV10-2
CDR3aa: CASSESQGQGGYTF
CDR3nt: TGCGCCAGCAGTGAGTCGCAAGGACAGGGTGGCTACACCTTC

d_gene: -
j_gene: TRBJ2-7
abundance: -
v_gene: TRBV7-9
CDR3aa: CASSSVSVGEQYF
CDR3nt: TGTGCCAGCTCCTCCGTTAGTGTCGGCGAGCAGTACTTC

d_gene: -
j_gene: TRBJ1-1
abundance: few
v_gene: TRBV6-1
CDR3aa: CASSEFLLNTEAFF
CDR3nt: TGTGCCAGCAGTGAATTTCTTTTGAACACTGAAGCTTTCTTT

d_gene: TRBD2
j_gene: TRBJ2-1
abundance: -
v_gene: TRBV7-2
CDR3aa: CASGRGLADYNEQFF
CDR3nt: TGTGCCAGCGGCCGTGGGCTAGCGGATTACAATGAGCAGTTCTTC

d_gene: -
j_gene: TRBJ2-2
abundance: -
v_gene: TRBV20-1
CDR3aa: CSARGRVGTGELFF
CDR3nt: TGCAGTGCTAGGGGAAGGGTAGGGACCGGGGAGCTGTTTTTT

d_gene: TRBD2
j_gene: TRBJ2-7
abundance: few
v_gene: TRBV29-1
CDR3aa: CSVLSAGGRVEQYF
CDR3nt: TGCAGCGTTCTGTCAGCGGGAGGGCGAGTCGAGCAGTACTTC

d_gene: -
j_gene: TRBJ1-2
abundance: -
v_gene: TRBV2
CDR3aa: CASRGLIHGYTF
CDR3nt: TGTGCCAGCAGGGGGCTGATCCATGGCTACACCTTC

d_gene: -
j_gene: TRBJ2-4
abundance: few
v_gene: TRBV7-2
CDR3aa: CASSSPGKEGGHIQYF
CDR3nt: TGTGCCAGCAGCTCACCCGGGAAGGAAGGGGGGCACATTCAGTACTTC

d_gene: -
j_gene: TRBJ1-2
abundance: few
v_gene: TRBV12-3/TRBV12-4
CDR3aa: CASSQAYGYTF
CDR3nt: TGTGCCAGCTCGCAGGCTTATGGCTACACCTTC

d_gene: -
j_gene: TRBJ1-1
abundance: -
v_gene: TRBV5-1
CDR3aa: CASSLQSQTNTEAFF
CDR3nt: TGCGCCAGCAGCTTGCAGTCACAAACGAACACTGAAGCTTTCTTT

d_gene: -
j_gene: TRBJ2-7
abundance: once
v_gene: TRBV27
CDR3aa: CATSVAGAVYEQYF
CDR3nt: TGTGCCACCTCGGTAGCCGGGGCTGTCTACGAGCAGTACTTC

d_gene: TRBD2
j_gene: TRBJ2-7
abundance: many
v_gene: TRBV7-2
CDR3aa: CASSLRTGRSSYEQYF
CDR3nt: TGTGCCAGCAGCTTACGTACCGGGAGGAGCTCCTACGAGCAGTACTTC

d_gene: TRBD2
j_gene: TRBJ2-2
abundance: -
v_gene: TRBV7-2
CDR3aa: CASSHDIAGGNTGELFF
CDR3nt: TGTGCCAGCAGCCACGATATAGCGGGAGGGAACACCGGGGAGCTGTTTTTT

d_gene: -
j_gene: TRBJ1-6
abundance: -
v_gene: TRBV19
CDR3aa: CASGGGSPLHF
CDR3nt: TGTGCCAGCGGCGGGGGTTCACCCCTCCACTTT